This TCR beta chain was identified during a study of T cell changes during pregnancy in multiple sclerosis. Here immunoSEQ multiplex PCR was the method, and the copy in TCRdb shows in-frame clones only, minus some. The sample yields approximately 92,000 clones, more than 85% seen once. This clone was recorded only once. The CDR3 has 12 residues. Trimming cost V 4 bases and J 7 bases, with 8 bases left between them. Per germline, CDR1 LNHDA and CDR2 SQIVND (reference sequence). This sequence joins TRBV19 and TRBJ2-1, with D maybe TRBD2 (5 bases). The sequence was collected from a female donor with multiple sclerosis, enrolled in a pregnancy study. The source material was peripheral blood, sampled in the first trimester of pregnancy. In DNA, the CDR3 is TGTGCCAGTAGTACGGGGTATAATGAGCAGTTCTTC. It translates to CASSTGYNEQFF.